These 16 T cell receptor beta chains were all obtained from the same sample, sequenced in a study of blood T cell repertoires in COVID-19. Sequencing used immunoSEQ multiplex PCR; TCRdb keeps in-frame clones, though not all of them. This sample has a few hundred thousand clones; approximately 81% occur once, and the top ten carry around 19%. The source material was PBMCs or T cells enriched from blood (not recorded which). Receptor source: a man in his forties or fifties who had recovered from COVID-19.

The J gene is TRBJ2-1, the V gene TRBV9; 7 bases map to TRBD1. The CDR3 has 19 amino acids. CDR1 is SGDLS, CDR2 YYNGEE, per germline. V gave up 0 bases and J gave up 8 bases; unmatched junction bases: 20. The CDR3 sequence is CASSVVGGASSSYPHEQFF. In DNA, the CDR3 is TGTGCCAGCAGCGTAGTAGGGGGCGCGAGTTCGTCCTACCCCCATGAGCAGTTCTTC.

This sequence joins TRBV11-2 and TRBJ2-1; 7 bases match TRBD2. CDR1 and CDR2 from the germline V gene are SGHAT and FQNNGV. The J segment lost 4 bases and the V segment lost 5 bases, leaving 8 bases of the junction unmatched. The CDR3 has 15 amino acids. In DNA form, the CDR3 reads TGTGCCAGCAGCACCCCGGGAGGTCAGTACAATGAGCAGTTCTTC. Protein: CASSTPGGQYNEQFF.

The V gene is TRBV19, the J gene TRBJ2-5; TRBD2 matches 9 bases. V shed 6 bases, J shed 4 bases, and the junction held 9 bases outside the gene matches. The V gene's germline CDR1 is LNHDA and CDR2 SQIVND (reference sequence). CDR3 size: 15 residues. CDR3 nucleotide sequence: TGTGCCAGTAGCACGGGACGGCGGGAGGGAGAGACCCAGTACTTC. This encodes CASSTGRREGETQYF.

This chain connects TRBV11-3 to TRBJ2-7; the match to TRBD2 covers 8 bases. This CDR3 spans 15 amino acids. Per germline, CDR1 SGHNT and CDR2 YENEEA. J lost 3 bases, V lost 5 bases, and 9 bases had no gene match. CDR3 sequence reads: CASSKSGSGDYEQYF. The CDR3 DNA sequence: TGTGCCAGCAGCAAAAGCGGGAGTGGGGACTACGAGCAGTACTTC. Filled out from reference TRBV11-3 and TRBJ2-7, the complete variable domain reads EAGVVQSPRYKIIEKKQPVAFWCNPISGHNTLYWYLQNLGQGPELLIRYENEEAVDDSQLPKDRFSAERLKGVDSTLKIQPAELGDSAVYLCASSKSGSGDYEQYFGPGTRLTVT.

The rearrangement uses TRBV2 and TRBJ1-5, with D maybe TRBD1 (5 bases). The CDR3 is made up of 14 amino acids. V was clipped by 5 bases and J by 6 bases, with 14 bases between them. From germline, CDR1 is SNHLY and CDR2 FYNNEI. This CDR3 reads CASSMNGAVQPQHF. The CDR3 DNA reads as TGTGCCAGCAGTATGAATGGGGCGGTTCAGCCCCAGCATTTT.

The V gene is TRBV3-1 (or the pseudogene TRBV3-2), the J gene TRBJ1-1, with 12 nucleotides matching TRBD1. The CDR3 is 17 residues long. Trimming cost V 6 bases and J 0 bases; bases outside gene matches: 8. Per the germline V gene, CDR1 is LGHDT and CDR2 is YNNKEL (reference sequence). The chain's CDR3 is CASRPTGTGGLNTEAFF. DNA of the CDR3: TGTGCCAGCAGACCTACCGGGACAGGGGGCTTGAACACTGAAGCTTTCTTT.

V gene TRBV14 combines with J gene TRBJ1-1; possibly TRBD1 for D (6 bases). CDR3 length equals 16 residues. The germline V gene encodes CDR1 SGHDN and CDR2 FVKESK. Trimming pared 0 bases from V and 0 bases from J, leaving 11 bases between. CDR3 bases: TGTGCCAGCAGCCAAGAAGGGGGACGGATGAACACTGAAGCTTTCTTT. Its protein is CASSQEGGRMNTEAFF.

V is TRBV28 and J is TRBJ2-7, with D tentatively TRBD2 (6 bases). V lost 3 bases to trimming and J lost 1 base, with 10 bases between them. The CDR3 consists of 14 residues. Germline V gives CDR1 MDHEN, CDR2 SYDVKM. In nucleotides, the CDR3 is TGTGCCAGCAGTTTGCAGGGAGGATCCTACGAGCAGTACTTC. Amino acids: CASSLQGGSYEQYF.

CDR3: CASSLRGLGNEQYF. The CDR3 nucleotides read TGTGCCAGCAGTTTAAGGGGGCTCGGGAACGAGCAGTACTTC. J is TRBJ2-7 and V is TRBV28; TRBD1 aligns across 7 bases. In germline, CDR1 is MDHEN, CDR2 SYDVKM. This CDR3 comprises 14 residues. Trimming cost V 2 bases and J 5 bases; bases outside gene matches: 6.

V gene TRBV30 combines with J gene TRBJ2-1; TRBD2 matches 13 bases. The CDR3 contains 15 residues. Trimming took 2 bases from V and 6 from J; bases not matched to a gene: 4. Looked up from germline, CDR1 is GTSNPN and CDR2 is SVGIG (reference sequence). CDR3 DNA sequence: TGTGCCTGGAGTCCACTAGCGGGAGGGTCCAATGAGCAGTTCTTC. It translates to CAWSPLAGGSNEQFF.

The chain uses TRBV19 and TRBJ1-5, with 8 bases identical to TRBD1. Looked up from germline, CDR1 is LNHDA and CDR2 is SQIVND (reference sequence). V dropped 2 bases and J dropped 6; count of bases not matched to a gene: 9. This CDR3 is built from 16 residues. In nucleotides, the CDR3 is TGTGCCAGTAGTATACTCAGGACAGGGAAGGGTCAGCCCCAGCATTTT. Amino acid sequence: CASSILRTGKGQPQHF.

The CDR3 bases are TGTGCCAGCGGAGGGACTAAAAACACCGGGGAGCTGTTTTTT. Protein product: CASGGTKNTGELFF. The V and J genes are TRBV9 and TRBJ2-2; the match to TRBD2 covers 7 bases. The trim removed 7 bases at V and 2 bases at J, leaving 5 bases unmatched. CDR1 is SGDLS and CDR2 is YYNGEE in the germline V gene. This CDR3 is built from 14 residues.

This sequence joins TRBV10-3 and TRBJ1-1; D may be TRBD1 (5 bases). This CDR3 has 13 amino acids. Trimming left V 8 bases short and J 1 base short, with 11 bases between. Germline V gene data show CDR1 as ENHRY and CDR2 as SYGVKD. CDR3 region: CAIAQGENTEAFF. In DNA form, the CDR3 reads TGTGCCATCGCCCAGGGTGAGAACACTGAAGCTTTCTTT.

The chain couples TRBV6-5 to TRBJ1-1, with D possibly being TRBD1 (6 bases). The CDR3 runs 13 residues. Per the germline V gene, CDR1 is MNHEY and CDR2 is SVGAGI. Trimming removed 7 bases from V and 4 bases from J, with 13 bases in between. This CDR3 reads CASMRGGPTEAFF. DNA of the CDR3: TGTGCCAGCATGCGGGGGGGGCCCACTGAAGCTTTCTTT.

The chain couples TRBV13 to TRBJ2-7; D is perhaps TRBD2 (7 bases). V was shortened by 6 bases and J by 4 bases, with 19 bases between the two germline ends. Germline CDR1 PRHDT, CDR2 FYEKMQ (reference sequence). CDR3 length: 15 residues. The CDR3 reads CASRLMREGGYEQYF. Here the CDR3 DNA reads TGTGCCAGCAGATTAATGAGGGAGGGGGGTTACGAGCAGTACTTC.

This clone appeared a few times. An end of the junction does not agree with germline; a read error may underlie this. The chain uses TRBV7-9 and TRBJ2-1; D is perhaps TRBD2 (6 bases). The CDR3 has 19 residues. Germline CDR1 is SEHNR and CDR2 is FQNEAQ (reference sequence). CDR3 in DNA: TGTGCCAGCAGTTTAGGGGTGGGAGCGGGTTCACCCTACTACAATGAGCAGTTCTTC. It translates to CASSLGVGAGSPYYNEQFF.